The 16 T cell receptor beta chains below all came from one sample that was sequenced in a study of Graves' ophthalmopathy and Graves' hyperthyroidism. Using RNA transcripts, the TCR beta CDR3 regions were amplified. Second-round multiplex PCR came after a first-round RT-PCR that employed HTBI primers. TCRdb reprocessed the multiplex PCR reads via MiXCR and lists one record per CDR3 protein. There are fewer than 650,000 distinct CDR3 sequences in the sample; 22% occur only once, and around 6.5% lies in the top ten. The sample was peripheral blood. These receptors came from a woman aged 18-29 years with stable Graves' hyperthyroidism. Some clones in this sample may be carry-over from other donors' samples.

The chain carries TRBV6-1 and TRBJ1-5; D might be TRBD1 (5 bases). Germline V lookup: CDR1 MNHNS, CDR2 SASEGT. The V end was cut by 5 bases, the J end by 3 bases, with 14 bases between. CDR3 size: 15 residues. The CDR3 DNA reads TGTGCCAGCAGTCCGGGGGAGGACGCCAATCAGCCCCAGCATTTT. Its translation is CASSPGEDANQPQHF.

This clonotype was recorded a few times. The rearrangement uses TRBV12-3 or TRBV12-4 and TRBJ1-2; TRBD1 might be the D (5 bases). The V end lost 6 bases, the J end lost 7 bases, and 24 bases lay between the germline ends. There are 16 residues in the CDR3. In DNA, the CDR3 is TGTGCCAGCAGCACGGACATTCTGGGATTTTCGACTGGCTACACCTTC. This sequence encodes CASSTDILGFSTGYTF.

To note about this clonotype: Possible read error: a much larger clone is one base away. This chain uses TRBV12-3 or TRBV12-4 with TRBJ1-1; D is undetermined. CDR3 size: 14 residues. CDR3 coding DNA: TGTGCCAGCAACCCCAATTATGGGAACACTGAAGCTTGCTTT. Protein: CASNPNYGNTEACF.

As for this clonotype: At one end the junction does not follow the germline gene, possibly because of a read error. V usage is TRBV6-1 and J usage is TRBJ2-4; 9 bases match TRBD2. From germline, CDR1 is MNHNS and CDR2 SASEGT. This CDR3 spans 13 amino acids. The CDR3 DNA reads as TGTGCCAGCAAGGGACTAGCCAAAAACATTAAGTACTTC. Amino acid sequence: CASKGLAKNIKYF.

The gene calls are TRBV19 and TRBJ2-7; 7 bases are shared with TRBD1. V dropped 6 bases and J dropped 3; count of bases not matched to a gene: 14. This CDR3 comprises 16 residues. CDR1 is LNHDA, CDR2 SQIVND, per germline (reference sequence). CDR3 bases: TGTGCCAGTAGCCCTGCCCACAGGGGCTCCCTCTACGAGCAGTACTTC. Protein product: CASSPAHRGSLYEQYF.

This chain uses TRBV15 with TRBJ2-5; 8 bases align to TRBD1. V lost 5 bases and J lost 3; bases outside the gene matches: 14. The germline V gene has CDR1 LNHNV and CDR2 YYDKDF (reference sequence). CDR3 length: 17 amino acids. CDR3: CATSPTGGIQWEETQYF. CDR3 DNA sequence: TGTGCCACCAGCCCCACAGGGGGTATACAATGGGAAGAGACCCAGTACTTC.

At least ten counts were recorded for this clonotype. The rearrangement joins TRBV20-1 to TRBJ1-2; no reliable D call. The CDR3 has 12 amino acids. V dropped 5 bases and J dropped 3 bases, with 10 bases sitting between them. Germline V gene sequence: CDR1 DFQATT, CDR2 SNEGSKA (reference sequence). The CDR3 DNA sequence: TGCAGTGCTCCATGGCCCGACTATGGCTACACCTTC. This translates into CSAPWPDYGYTF.

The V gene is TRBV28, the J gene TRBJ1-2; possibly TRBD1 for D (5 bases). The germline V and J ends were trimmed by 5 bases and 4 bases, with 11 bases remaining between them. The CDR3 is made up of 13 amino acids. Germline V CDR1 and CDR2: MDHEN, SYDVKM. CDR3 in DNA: TGTGCCAGCAGTCACAGGAATGGCTATGGCTACACCTTC. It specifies CASSHRNGYGYTF.

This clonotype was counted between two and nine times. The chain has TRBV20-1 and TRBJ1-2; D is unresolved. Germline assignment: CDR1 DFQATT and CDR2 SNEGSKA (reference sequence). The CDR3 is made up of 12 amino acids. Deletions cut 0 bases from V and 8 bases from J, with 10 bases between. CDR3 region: CSARDQDWGYTF. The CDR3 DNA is TGCAGTGCTAGAGATCAGGATTGGGGCTACACCTTC.

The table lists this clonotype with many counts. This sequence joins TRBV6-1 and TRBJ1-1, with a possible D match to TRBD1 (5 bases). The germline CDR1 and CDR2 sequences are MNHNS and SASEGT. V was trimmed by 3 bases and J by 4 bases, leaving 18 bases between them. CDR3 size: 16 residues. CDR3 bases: TGTGCCAGCAGTGAGAACCGGGGGGTATTGGGCACTGAAGCTTTCTTT. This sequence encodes CASSENRGVLGTEAFF.

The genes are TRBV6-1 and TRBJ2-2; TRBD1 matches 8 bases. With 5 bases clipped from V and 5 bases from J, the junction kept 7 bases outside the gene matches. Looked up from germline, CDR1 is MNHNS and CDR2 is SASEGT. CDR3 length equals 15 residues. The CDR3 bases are TGTGCCAGCAGTAAACAGGGGGTCCGGACCGGGGAGCTGTTTTTT. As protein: CASSKQGVRTGELFF.

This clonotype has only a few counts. The CDR3 loop reads CASSVEVRAVPNYGYTF. The DNA for the CDR3 is TGTGCCAGCAGCGTAGAGGTTCGTGCAGTACCTAACTATGGCTACACCTTC. The chain uses TRBV9 and TRBJ1-2; D gene unclear. The germline V gene has CDR1 SGDLS and CDR2 YYNGEE. There are 17 residues in the CDR3. V lost 0 bases, J lost 0 bases, and 15 bases lay in between. Looking up the rest from reference TRBV9 and TRBJ1-2 gives the full variable domain: DSGVTQTPKHLITATGQRVTLRCSPRSGDLSVYWYQQSLDQGLQFLIQYYNGEERAKGNILERFSAQQFPDLHSELNLSSLELGDSALYFCASSVEVRAVPNYGYTFGSGTRLTVV.

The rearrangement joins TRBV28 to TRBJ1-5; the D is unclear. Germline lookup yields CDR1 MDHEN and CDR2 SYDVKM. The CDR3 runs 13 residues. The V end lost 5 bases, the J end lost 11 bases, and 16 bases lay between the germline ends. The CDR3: CASSVSTGSTQHF. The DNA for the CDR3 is TGTGCCAGCAGTGTGAGTACCGGCTCGACCCAGCATTTT.

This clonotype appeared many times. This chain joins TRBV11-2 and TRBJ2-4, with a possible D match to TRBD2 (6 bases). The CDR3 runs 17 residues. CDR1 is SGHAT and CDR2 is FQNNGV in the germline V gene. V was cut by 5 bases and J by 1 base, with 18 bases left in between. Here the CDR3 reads CASSQLRERRAKNIQYF. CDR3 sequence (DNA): TGTGCCAGCAGCCAGCTACGGGAGAGGAGGGCCAAAAACATTCAGTACTTC.

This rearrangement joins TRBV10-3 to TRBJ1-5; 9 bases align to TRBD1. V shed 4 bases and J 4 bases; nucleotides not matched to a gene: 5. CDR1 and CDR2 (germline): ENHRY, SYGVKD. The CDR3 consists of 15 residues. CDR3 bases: TGTGCCATCAGTGGTGGGACAGGGAGTAATCAGCCCCAGCATTTT. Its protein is CAISGGTGSNQPQHF.

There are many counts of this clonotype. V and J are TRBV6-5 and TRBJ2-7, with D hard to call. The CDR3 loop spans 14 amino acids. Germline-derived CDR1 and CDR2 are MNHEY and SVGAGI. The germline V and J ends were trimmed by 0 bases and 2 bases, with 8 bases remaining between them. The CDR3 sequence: CASSYSSVTYEQYF. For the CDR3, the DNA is TGTGCCAGCAGTTACTCATCAGTCACCTACGAGCAGTACTTC.